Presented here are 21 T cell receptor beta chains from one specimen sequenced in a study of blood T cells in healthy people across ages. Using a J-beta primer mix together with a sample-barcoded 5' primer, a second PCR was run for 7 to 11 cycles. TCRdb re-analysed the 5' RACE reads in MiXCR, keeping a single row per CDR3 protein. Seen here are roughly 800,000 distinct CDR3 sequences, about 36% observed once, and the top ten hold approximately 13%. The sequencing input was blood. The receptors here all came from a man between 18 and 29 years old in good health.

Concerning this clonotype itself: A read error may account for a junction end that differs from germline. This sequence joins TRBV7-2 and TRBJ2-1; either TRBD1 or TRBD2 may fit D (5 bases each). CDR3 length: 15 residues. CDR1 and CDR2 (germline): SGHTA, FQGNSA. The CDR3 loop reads CASSFVWDRDNGQFF. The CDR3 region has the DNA TGTGCCAGCAGCTTTGTCTGGGACCGTGACAATGGGCAGTTCTTC.

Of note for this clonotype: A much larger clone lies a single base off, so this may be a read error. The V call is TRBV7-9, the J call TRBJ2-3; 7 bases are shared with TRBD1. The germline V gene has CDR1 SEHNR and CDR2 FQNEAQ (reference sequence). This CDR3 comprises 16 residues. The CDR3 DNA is TGTGCCAGCAGCTCTAACGTCGACAGGGACACAGATGCGCAGTATTTT. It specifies CASSSNVDRDTDAQYF. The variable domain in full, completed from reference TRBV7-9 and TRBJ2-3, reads DTGVSQNPRHKITKRGQNVTFRCDPISEHNRLYWYRQTLGQGPEFLTYFQNEAQLEKSRLLSDRFSAERPKGSFSTLEIQRTEQGDSAMYLCASSSNVDRDTDAQYFGPGTRLTVL.

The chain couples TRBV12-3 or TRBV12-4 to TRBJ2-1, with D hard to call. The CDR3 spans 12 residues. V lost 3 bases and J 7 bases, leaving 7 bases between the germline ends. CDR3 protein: CASSFIGNEQFF. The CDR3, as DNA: TGTGCCAGCAGTTTTATTGGGAATGAGCAGTTCTTC.

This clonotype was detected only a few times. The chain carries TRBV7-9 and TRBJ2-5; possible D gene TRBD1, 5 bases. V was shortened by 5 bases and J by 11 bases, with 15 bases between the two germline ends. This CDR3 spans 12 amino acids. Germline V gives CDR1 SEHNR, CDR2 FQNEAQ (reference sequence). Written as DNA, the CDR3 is TGTGCCAGCAGCGAACTCCAGGGTCAACAGTACTTC. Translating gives CASSELQGQQYF.

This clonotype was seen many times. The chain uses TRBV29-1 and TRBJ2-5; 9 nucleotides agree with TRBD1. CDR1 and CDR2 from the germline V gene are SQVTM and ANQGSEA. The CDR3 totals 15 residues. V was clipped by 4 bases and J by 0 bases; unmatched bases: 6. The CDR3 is CSVAGTGKYQETQYF. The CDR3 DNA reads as TGCAGCGTTGCTGGGACAGGGAAGTACCAAGAGACCCAGTACTTC.

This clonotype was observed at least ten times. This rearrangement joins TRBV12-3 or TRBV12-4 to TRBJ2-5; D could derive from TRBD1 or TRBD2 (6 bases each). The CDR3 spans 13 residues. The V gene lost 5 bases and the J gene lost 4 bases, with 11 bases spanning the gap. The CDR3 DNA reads TGTGCCAGCAGTCTCAGGGGAGGAGAGACCCAGTACTTC. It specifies CASSLRGGETQYF.

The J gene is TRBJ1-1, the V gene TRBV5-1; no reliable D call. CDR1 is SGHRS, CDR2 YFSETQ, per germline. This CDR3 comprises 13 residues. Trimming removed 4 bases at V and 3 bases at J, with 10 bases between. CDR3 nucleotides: TGCGCCAGCAGCGTGTTGACGGACACTGAAGCTTTCTTT. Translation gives CASSVLTDTEAFF.

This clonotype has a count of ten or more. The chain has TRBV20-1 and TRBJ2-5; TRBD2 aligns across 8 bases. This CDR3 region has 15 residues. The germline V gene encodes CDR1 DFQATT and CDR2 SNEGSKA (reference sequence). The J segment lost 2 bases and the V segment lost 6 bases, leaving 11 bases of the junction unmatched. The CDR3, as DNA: TGCAGTGCCACCCTTTCGGCTAGCGGGCAAGAGACCCAGTACTTC. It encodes CSATLSASGQETQYF.

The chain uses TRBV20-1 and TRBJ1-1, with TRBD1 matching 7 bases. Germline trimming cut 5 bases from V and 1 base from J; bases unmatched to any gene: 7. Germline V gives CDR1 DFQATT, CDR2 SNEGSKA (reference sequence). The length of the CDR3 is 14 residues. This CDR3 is CSAPLQGPNTEAFF. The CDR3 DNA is TGCAGTGCTCCCCTACAGGGGCCGAACACTGAAGCTTTCTTT.

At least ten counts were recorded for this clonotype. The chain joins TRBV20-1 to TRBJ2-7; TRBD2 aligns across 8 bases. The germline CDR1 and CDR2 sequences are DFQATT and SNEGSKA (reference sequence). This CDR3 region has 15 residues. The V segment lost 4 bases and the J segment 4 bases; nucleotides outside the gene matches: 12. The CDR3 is CSANTEGLGPYEQYF. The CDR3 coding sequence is TGCAGTGCTAACACAGAGGGACTAGGACCTTACGAGCAGTACTTC.

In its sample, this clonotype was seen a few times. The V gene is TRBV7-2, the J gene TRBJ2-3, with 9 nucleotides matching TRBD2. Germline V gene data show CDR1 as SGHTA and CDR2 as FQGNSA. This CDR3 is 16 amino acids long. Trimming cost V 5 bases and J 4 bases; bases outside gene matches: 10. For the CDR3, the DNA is TGTGCCAGCAGCCTCACCCCCAGCGGGGGGCCAGATACGCAGTATTTT. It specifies CASSLTPSGGPDTQYF. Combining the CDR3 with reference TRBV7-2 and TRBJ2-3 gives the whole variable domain GAGVSQSPSNKVTEKGKDVELRCDPISGHTALYWYRQSLGQGLEFLIYFQGNSAPDKSGLPSDRFSAERTGGSVSTLTIQRTQQEDSAVYLCASSLTPSGGPDTQYFGPGTRLTVL.

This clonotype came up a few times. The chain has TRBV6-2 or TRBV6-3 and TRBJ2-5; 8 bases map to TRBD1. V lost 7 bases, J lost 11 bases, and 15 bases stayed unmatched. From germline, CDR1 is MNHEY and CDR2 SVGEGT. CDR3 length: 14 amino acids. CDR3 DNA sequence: TGTGCCAGCACAGGCAGGGGGCTATACAATGAGCAGTACTTC. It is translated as CASTGRGLYNEQYF.

This chain's CDR3 is CASSQMNSYEQYF. Written as DNA, the CDR3 is TGTGCCAGCAGCCAGATGAACTCCTACGAGCAGTACTTC. The V and J genes are TRBV2 and TRBJ2-7; D unclear. The germline gives CDR1 SNHLY, CDR2 FYNNEI. V was cut by 6 bases and J by 0 bases, with 9 bases left in between. The CDR3 extends over 13 amino acids. Using reference TRBV2 and TRBJ2-7 for the parts outside the CDR3, the full variable domain is EPEVTQTPSHQVTQMGQEVILRCVPISNHLYFYWYRQILGQKVEFLVSFYNNEISEKSEIFDDQFSVERPDGSNFTLKIRSTKLEDSAMYFCASSQMNSYEQYFGPGTRLTVT.

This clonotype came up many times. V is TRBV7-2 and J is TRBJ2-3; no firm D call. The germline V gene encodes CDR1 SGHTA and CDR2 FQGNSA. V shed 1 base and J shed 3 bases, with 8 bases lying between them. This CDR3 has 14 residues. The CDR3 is CASSLVYSTDTQYF. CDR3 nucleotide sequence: TGTGCCAGCAGCTTAGTTTACAGTACAGATACGCAGTATTTT.

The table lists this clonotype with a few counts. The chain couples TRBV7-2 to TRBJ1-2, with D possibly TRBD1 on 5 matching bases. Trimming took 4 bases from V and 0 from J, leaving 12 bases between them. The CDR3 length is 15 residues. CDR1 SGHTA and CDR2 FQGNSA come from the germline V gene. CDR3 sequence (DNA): TGTGCCAGCAGCTCCGGGACGACCGCTAACTATGGCTACACCTTC. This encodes CASSSGTTANYGYTF.

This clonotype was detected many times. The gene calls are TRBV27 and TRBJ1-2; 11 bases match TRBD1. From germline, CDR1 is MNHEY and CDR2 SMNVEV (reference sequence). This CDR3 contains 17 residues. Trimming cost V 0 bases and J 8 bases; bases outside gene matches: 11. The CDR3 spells CASSLSIGDRGYEGYTF. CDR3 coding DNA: TGTGCCAGCAGTTTATCTATTGGGGACAGGGGGTACGAAGGCTACACCTTC.

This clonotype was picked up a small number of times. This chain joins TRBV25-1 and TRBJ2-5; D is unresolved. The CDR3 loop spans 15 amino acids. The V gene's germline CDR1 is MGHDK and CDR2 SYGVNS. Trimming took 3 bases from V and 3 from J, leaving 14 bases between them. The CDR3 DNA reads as TGTGCCAGCAGTGATCCCTTCGACACGAAAGAGACCCAGTACTTC. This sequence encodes CASSDPFDTKETQYF.

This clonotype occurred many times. The CDR3 here is CASSLGGTDNYGYTF. DNA for the CDR3: TGTGCCAGCAGCTTAGGTGGGACAGATAACTATGGCTACACCTTC. The rearrangement joins TRBV7-2 to TRBJ1-2; TRBD1 agrees at 7 bases. From germline, CDR1 is SGHTA and CDR2 FQGNSA. This CDR3 region has 15 residues. After removal of 1 base from V and 1 base from J, the junction contained 3 bases not matched to a gene.

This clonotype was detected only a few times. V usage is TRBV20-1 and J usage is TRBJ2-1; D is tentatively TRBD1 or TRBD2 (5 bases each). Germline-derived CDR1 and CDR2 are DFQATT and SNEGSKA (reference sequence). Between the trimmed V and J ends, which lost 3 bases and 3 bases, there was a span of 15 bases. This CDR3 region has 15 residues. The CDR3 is CSARLTGRVYNEQFF. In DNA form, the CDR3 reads TGCAGTGCTAGGCTCACGGGACGAGTCTACAATGAGCAGTTCTTC.

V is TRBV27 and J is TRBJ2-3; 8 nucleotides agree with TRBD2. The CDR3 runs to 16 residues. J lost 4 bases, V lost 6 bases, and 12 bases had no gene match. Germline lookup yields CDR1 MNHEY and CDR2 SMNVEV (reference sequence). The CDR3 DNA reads TGTGCCAGCAGCCCGAAAGGGCGGGGGGTCGCAGATACGCAGTATTTT. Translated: CASSPKGRGVADTQYF.

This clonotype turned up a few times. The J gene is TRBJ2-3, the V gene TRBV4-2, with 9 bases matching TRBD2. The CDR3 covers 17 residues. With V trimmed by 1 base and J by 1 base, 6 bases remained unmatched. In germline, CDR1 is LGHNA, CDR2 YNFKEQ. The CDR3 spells CASSQVAGAHRTDTQYF. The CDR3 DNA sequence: TGTGCCAGCAGCCAAGTAGCGGGGGCCCACCGCACAGATACGCAGTATTTT.